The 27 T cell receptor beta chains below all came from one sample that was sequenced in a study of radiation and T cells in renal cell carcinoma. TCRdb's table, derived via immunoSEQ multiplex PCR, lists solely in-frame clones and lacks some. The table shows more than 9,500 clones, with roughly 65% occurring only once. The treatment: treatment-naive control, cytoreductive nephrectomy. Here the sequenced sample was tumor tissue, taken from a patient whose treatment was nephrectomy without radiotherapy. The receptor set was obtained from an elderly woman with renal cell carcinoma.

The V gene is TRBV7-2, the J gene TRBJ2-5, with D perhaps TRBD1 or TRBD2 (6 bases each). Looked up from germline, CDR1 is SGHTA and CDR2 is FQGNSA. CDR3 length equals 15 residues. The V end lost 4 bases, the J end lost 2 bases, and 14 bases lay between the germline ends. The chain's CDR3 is CASSSPGAGQETQYF. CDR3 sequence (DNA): TGTGCCAGCAGCTCCCCGGGGGCAGGTCAAGAGACCCAGTACTTC.

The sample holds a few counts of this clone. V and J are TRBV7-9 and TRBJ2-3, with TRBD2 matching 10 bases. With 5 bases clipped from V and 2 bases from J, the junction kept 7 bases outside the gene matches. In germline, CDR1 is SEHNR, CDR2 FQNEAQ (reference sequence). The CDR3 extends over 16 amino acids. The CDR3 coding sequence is TGTGCCAGCAGCATAGGACTAGCGGATACCACAGATACGCAGTATTTT. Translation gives CASSIGLADTTDTQYF.

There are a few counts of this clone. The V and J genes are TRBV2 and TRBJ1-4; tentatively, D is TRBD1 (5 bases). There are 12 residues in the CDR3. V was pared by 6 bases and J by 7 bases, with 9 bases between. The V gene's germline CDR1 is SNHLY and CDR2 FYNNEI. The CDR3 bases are TGTGCCAGCAGGGCCGACAGTGAAAAACTGTTTTTT. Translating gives CASRADSEKLFF.

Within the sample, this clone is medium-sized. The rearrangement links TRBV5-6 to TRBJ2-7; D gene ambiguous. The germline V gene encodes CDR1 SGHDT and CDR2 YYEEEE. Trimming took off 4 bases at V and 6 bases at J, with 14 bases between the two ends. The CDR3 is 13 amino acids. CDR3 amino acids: CASSPGRWVEQYF. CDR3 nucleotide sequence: TGTGCCAGCAGCCCGGGCCGTTGGGTCGAGCAGTACTTC.

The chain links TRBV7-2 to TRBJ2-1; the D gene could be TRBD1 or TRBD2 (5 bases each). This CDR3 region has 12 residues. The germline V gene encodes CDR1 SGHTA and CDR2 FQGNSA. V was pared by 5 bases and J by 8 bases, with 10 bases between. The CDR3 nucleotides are TGTGCCAGCAGCGAGGGGTCCCATGAGCAGTTCTTC. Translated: CASSEGSHEQFF.

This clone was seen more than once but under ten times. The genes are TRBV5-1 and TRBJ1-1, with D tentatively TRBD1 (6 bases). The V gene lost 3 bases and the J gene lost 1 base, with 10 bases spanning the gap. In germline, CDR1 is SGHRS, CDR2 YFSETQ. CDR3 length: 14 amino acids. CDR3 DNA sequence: TGCGCCAGCAGCTCCACAGGGCCGAACACTGAAGCTTTCTTT. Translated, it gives CASSSTGPNTEAFF. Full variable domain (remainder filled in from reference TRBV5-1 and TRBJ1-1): KAGVTQTPRYLIKTRGQQVTLSCSPISGHRSVSWYQQTPGQGLQFLFEYFSETQRNKGNFPGRFSGRQFSNSRSEMNVSTLELGDSALYLCASSSTGPNTEAFFGQGTRLTVV.

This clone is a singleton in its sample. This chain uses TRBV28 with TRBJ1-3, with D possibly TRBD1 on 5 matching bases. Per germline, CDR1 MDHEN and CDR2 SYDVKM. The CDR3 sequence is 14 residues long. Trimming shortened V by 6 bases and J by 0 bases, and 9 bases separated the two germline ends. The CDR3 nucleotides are TGTGCCAGCAGCCTGACAGACTCTGGAAACACCATATATTTT. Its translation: CASSLTDSGNTIYF. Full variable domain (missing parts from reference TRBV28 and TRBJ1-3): DVKVTQSSRYLVKRTGEKVFLECVQDMDHENMFWYRQDPGLGLRLIYFSYDVKMKEKGDIPEGYSVSREKKERFSLILESASTNQTSMYLCASSLTDSGNTIYFGEGSWLTVV.

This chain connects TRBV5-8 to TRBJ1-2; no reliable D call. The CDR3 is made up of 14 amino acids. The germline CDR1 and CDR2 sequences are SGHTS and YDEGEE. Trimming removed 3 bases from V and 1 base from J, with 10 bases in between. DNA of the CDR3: TGTGCCAGCAGCTCACCTTTAAATAACTATGGCTACACCTTC. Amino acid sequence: CASSSPLNNYGYTF.

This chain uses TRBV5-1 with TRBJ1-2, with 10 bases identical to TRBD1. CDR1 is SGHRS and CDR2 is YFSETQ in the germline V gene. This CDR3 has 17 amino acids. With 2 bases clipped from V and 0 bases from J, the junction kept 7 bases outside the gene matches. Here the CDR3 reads CASSLSPGTGANYGYTF. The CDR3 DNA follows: TGCGCCAGCAGCTTATCACCCGGGACAGGGGCTAACTATGGCTACACCTTC.

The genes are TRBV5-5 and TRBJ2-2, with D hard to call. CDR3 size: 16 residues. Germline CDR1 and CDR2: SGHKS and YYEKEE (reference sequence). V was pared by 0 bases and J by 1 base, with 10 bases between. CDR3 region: CASSLGHRQNTGELFF. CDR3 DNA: TGTGCCAGCAGCTTGGGCCATAGACAGAACACCGGGGAGCTGTTTTTT.

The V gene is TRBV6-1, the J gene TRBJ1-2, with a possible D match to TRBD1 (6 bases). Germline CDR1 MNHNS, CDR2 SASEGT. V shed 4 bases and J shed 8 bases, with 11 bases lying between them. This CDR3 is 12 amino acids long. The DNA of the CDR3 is TGTGCCAGCAGTGTACAGGGTTCGGGCTACACCTTC. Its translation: CASSVQGSGYTF.

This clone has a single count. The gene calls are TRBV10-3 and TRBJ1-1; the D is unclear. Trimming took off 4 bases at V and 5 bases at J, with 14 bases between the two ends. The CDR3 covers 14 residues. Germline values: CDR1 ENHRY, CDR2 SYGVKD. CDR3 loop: CAISGVRAGTEAFF. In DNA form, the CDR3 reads TGTGCCATCAGTGGGGTGAGGGCCGGGACTGAAGCTTTCTTT.

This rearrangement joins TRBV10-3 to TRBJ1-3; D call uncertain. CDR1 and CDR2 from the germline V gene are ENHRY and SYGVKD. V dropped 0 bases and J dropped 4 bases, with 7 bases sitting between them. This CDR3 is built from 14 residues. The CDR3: CAISESGGGNTIYF. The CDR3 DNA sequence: TGTGCCATCAGTGAGTCGGGCGGGGGAAACACCATATATTTT.

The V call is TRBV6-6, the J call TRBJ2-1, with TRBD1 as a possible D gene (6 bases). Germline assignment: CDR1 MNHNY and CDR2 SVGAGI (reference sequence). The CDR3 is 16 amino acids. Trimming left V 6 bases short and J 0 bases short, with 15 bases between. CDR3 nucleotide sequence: TGTGCCAGCAGGCCAGGGGTCCCGAGCTCCTACAATGAGCAGTTCTTC. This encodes CASRPGVPSSYNEQFF.

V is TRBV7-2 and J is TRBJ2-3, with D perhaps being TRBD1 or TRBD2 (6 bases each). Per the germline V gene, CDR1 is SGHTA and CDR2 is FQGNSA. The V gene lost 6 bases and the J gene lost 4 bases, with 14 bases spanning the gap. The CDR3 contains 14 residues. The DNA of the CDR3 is TGTGCCAGCAGGGACTCGGGGGCCGCAGATACGCAGTATTTT. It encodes CASRDSGAADTQYF.

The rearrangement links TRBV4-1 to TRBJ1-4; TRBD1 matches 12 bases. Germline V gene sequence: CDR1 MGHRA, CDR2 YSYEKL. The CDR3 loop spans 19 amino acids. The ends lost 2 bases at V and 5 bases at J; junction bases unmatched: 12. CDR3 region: CASSQFYGTGGPRNEKLFF. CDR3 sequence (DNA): TGCGCCAGCAGCCAATTTTACGGGACAGGGGGCCCCCGGAATGAAAAACTGTTTTTT.

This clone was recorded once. The CDR3 loop is CASSKLTGVVYEQYF. CDR3 nucleotide sequence: TGTGCCAGCAGTAAACTGACAGGGGTTGTCTACGAGCAGTACTTC. The rearrangement joins TRBV2 to TRBJ2-7; 8 bases fit TRBD1. This CDR3 spans 15 amino acids. J gave up 3 bases and V 5 bases, and 9 bases lay outside the gene matches. Germline V lookup: CDR1 SNHLY, CDR2 FYNNEI.

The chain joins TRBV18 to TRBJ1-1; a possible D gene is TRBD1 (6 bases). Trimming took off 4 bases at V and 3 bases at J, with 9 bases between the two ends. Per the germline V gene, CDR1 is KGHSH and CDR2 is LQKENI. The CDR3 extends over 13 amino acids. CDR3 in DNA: TGTGCCAGCTCACGAACAGGGTACACTGAAGCTTTCTTT. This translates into CASSRTGYTEAFF.

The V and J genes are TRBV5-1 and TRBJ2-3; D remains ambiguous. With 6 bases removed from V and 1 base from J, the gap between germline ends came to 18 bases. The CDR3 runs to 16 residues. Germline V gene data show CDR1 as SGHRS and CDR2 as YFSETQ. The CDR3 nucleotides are TGCGCCAGCAACAAAGGACCGCCGTCGGGCACAGATACGCAGTATTTT. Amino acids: CASNKGPPSGTDTQYF.

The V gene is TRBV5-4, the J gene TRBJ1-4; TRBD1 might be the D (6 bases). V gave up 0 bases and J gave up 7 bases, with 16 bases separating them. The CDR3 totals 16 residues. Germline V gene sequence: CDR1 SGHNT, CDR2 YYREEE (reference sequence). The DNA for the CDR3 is TGTGCCAGCAGCTTGGGTGGGGGCGAGGTGCGTGAAAAACTGTTTTTT. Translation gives CASSLGGGEVREKLFF. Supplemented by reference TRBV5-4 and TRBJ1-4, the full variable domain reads ETGVTQSPTHLIKTRGQQVTLRCSSQSGHNTVSWYQQALGQGPQFIFQYYREEENGRGNFPPRFSGLQFPNYSSELNVNALELDDSALYLCASSLGGGEVREKLFFGSGTQLSVL.

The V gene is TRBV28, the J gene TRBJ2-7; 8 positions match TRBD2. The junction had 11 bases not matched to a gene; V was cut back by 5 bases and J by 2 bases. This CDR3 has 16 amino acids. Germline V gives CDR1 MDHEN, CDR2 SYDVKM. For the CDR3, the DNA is TGTGCCAGCAGTCCACAACTAGCGGCCGTTGCCTACGAGCAGTACGTC. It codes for CASSPQLAAVAYEQYV.

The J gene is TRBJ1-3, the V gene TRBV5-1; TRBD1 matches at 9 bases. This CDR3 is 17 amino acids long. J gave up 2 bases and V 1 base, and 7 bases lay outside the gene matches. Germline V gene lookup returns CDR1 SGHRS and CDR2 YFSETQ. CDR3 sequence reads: CASSLLSNRGPGNTIYF. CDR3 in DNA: TGCGCCAGCAGCTTGTTAAGCAACAGGGGGCCTGGAAACACCATATATTTT.

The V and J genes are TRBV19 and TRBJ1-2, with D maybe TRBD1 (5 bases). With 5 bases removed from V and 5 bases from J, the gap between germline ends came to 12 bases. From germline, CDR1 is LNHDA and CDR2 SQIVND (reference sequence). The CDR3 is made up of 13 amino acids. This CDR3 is CASSLGQGYGYTF. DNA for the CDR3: TGTGCCAGTAGTCTCGGGCAGGGTTATGGCTACACCTTC. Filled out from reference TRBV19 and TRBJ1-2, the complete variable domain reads DGGITQSPKYLFRKEGQNVTLSCEQNLNHDAMYWYRQDPGQGLRLIYYSQIVNDFQKGDIAEGYSVSREKKESFPLTVTSAQKNPTAFYLCASSLGQGYGYTFGSGTRLTVV.

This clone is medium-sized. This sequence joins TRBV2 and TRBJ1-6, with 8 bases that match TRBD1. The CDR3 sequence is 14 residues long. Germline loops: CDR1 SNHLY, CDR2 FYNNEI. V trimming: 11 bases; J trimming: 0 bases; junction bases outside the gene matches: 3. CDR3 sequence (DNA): TGTGCCCGACAGGGGAGCTCCTATAATTCACCCCTCCACTTT. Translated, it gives CARQGSSYNSPLHF.

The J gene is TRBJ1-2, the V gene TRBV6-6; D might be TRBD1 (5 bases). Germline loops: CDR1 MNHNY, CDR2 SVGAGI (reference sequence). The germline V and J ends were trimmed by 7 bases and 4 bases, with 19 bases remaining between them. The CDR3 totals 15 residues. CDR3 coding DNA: TGTGCCAGCAACTCGTTCCGGGACGGAGCCTATGGCTACACCTTC. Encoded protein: CASNSFRDGAYGYTF.

CDR3 in DNA: TGTGCCACAACCGGCAGGGCGGGGAATAGCAATCAGCCCCAGCATTTT. This encodes CATTGRAGNSNQPQHF. V gene TRBV6-6 combines with J gene TRBJ1-5, with D maybe TRBD1 (5 bases). V was trimmed by 10 bases and J by 0 bases, leaving 19 bases between them. The CDR3 sequence is 16 residues long. Germline V gene lookup returns CDR1 MNHNY and CDR2 SVGAGI (reference sequence).

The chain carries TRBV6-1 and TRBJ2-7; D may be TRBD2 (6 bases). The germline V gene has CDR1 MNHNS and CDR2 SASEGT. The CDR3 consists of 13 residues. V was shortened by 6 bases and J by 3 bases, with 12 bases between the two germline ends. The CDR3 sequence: CASREGPVYEQYF. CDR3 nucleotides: TGTGCCAGCAGGGAGGGACCGGTCTACGAGCAGTACTTC.